Included here is one T cell receptor (beta chain) sequence, with context. Produced via immunoSEQ multiplex PCR; TCRdb's table is partial and in-frame only. The sample lists approximately 300,000 clones, about nine tenths occurring once. This entry belongs to a study of blood T cell repertoires in COVID-19. The sequence derives from a young woman who had recovered from COVID-19. The specimen was PBMCs or T cells enriched from blood (not recorded which).

The CDR3 region has the DNA TGTGCCAGCAGCTCCGGGTCGGGCTATGGCTACACCTTC. Protein: CASSSGSGYGYTF. V is TRBV11-2 and J is TRBJ1-2; D remains ambiguous. Trimming took off 4 bases at V and 4 bases at J, with 10 bases between the two ends. Germline values: CDR1 SGHAT, CDR2 FQNNGV. This CDR3 is 13 amino acids long. Drawing the rest from reference TRBV11-2 and TRBJ1-2, the complete variable domain is EAGVAQSPRYKIIEKRQSVAFWCNPISGHATLYWYQQILGQGPKLLIQFQNNGVVDDSQLPKDRFSAERLKGVDSTLKIQPAKLEDSAVYLCASSSGSGYGYTFGSGTRLTVV.